What follows are 30 T cell receptor beta chains derived from one specimen sequenced in a study of blood T cells in healthy people across ages. Alongside a J-beta primer mix, a sample-barcoded 5' primer served in a second PCR lasting about 7 to 11 cycles. TCRdb fed the 5' RACE reads into MiXCR, producing one record per CDR3 protein. The repertoire holds about 1 million distinct CDR3 sequences, with 40% to 55% as singletons. The sample comprised blood. The receptors shown here come from a woman aged 60-75 years in good health.

This clonotype appeared a single time. The V call is TRBV10-1, the J call TRBJ2-1, with TRBD1 matching 12 bases. Trimming removed 0 bases from V and 7 bases from J; junction bases left unmatched: 10. Germline-derived CDR1 and CDR2 are WNHNN and SYGVQD (reference sequence). CDR3 length: 18 residues. CDR3 in amino acids: CASSESVTGTGGRNEQFF. DNA for the CDR3: TGCGCCAGCAGTGAGTCGGTTACCGGGACAGGGGGCCGGAATGAGCAGTTCTTC.

This clonotype appeared a few times. This sequence joins TRBV28 and TRBJ2-3; a weak D match, TRBD1 (6 bases). Trimming pared 8 bases from V and 2 bases from J, leaving 23 bases between. CDR3 size: 17 residues. CDR1 and CDR2 from the germline V gene are MDHEN and SYDVKM. The CDR3 coding sequence is TGTGCCAGCCGAGTGACAGGCTTAGTTCCCAACACAGATACGCAGTATTTT. Residues: CASRVTGLVPNTDTQYF.

This clonotype was found a few times. The chain is built from TRBV4-1 and TRBJ2-7, with 8 bases matching TRBD1. Germline-derived CDR1 and CDR2 are MGHRA and YSYEKL. There are 17 residues in the CDR3. V dropped 0 bases and J dropped 1; count of bases not matched to a gene: 8. CDR3 sequence (DNA): TGCGCCAGCAGCCAAGATGCCACCCGGACAGGGTCCTACGAGCAGTACTTC. This sequence encodes CASSQDATRTGSYEQYF.

This chain links TRBV6-4 with TRBJ1-6; D ambiguous. The germline V gene has CDR1 MRHNA and CDR2 SNTAGT. V gave up 8 bases and J gave up 10 bases, with 18 bases separating them. CDR3 length: 14 residues. CDR3 sequence: CASGVEGGVSPLHF. For the CDR3, the DNA is TGTGCCAGCGGAGTCGAAGGCGGGGTATCACCCCTCCACTTT.

This clonotype came up a few times. This chain joins TRBV5-1 and TRBJ2-1, with 11 bases aligning to TRBD2. The germline V gene encodes CDR1 SGHRS and CDR2 YFSETQ. Germline trimming cut 4 bases from V and 5 bases from J; bases unmatched to any gene: 5. This CDR3 is built from 15 residues. The CDR3 here is CASSISGRGHNEQFF. CDR3 DNA sequence: TGCGCCAGCAGCATTAGCGGGAGGGGACACAATGAGCAGTTCTTC.

J is TRBJ1-2 and V is TRBV4-1, with D perhaps TRBD1 (5 bases). Germline V lookup: CDR1 MGHRA, CDR2 YSYEKL. This CDR3 has 16 residues. Trimming cost V 2 bases and J 8 bases, with 21 bases left between them. DNA of the CDR3: TGCGCCAGCAGCCAACGGCCTTCCGGGGGGGTAGAAGGCTACACCTTC. Translated, it gives CASSQRPSGGVEGYTF.

This rearrangement joins TRBV20-1 to TRBJ2-1; a possible D gene is TRBD2 (5 bases). CDR1 and CDR2 (germline): DFQATT, SNEGSKA (reference sequence). The CDR3 has 13 amino acids. The V and J ends lost 5 bases and 7 bases respectively, with 15 bases between them. This chain's CDR3 is CSAEDPAGNEQFF. DNA of the CDR3: TGCAGTGCTGAGGACCCGGCGGGTAATGAGCAGTTCTTC.

This rearrangement joins TRBV25-1 to TRBJ1-2; D uncertain. The germline gives CDR1 MGHDK, CDR2 SYGVNS. This CDR3 has 14 residues. Trimming took 1 base from V and 4 from J, leaving 10 bases between them. CDR3 sequence: CASSEFAGGYGYTF. The CDR3, as DNA: TGTGCCAGCAGTGAATTCGCAGGCGGCTATGGCTACACCTTC.

This clonotype was recorded a few times. One end of the junction varies from germline; a read error may be responsible. J is TRBJ2-7 and V is TRBV4-1; D is possibly TRBD1 (5 bases). The germline V gene encodes CDR1 MGHRA and CDR2 YSYEKL. This CDR3 has 15 residues. The CDR3: CASTQRRDRTYEQYF. DNA for the CDR3: TGCGCCAGCACCCAACGCAGGGATCGAACCTACGAGCAGTACTTC.

This chain connects TRBV12-3 or TRBV12-4 to TRBJ2-3; D unresolved. CDR3 length: 15 amino acids. The V and J ends lost 5 bases and 1 base respectively, with 13 bases between them. The DNA for the CDR3 is TGTGCCAGCAGTCCGGCGTCCGGGCGCACAGATACGCAGTATTTT. It yields the protein CASSPASGRTDTQYF.

The chain links TRBV9 to TRBJ2-7; 12 bases are a match to TRBD1. Germline V gene lookup returns CDR1 SGDLS and CDR2 YYNGEE. Trimming removed 6 bases from V and 6 bases from J; junction bases left unmatched: 7. CDR3 size: 14 residues. The CDR3 coding sequence is TGTGCCAGCACTCCGGGGACAGGGGGCGGCGAGCAGTACTTC. Protein: CASTPGTGGGEQYF.

This clonotype has only a few counts. V and J are TRBV7-3 and TRBJ2-1; 8 nucleotides line up with TRBD2. The J call may not be correct, given that the DNA end is closer to TRBJ2-7. This CDR3 is 15 amino acids long. CDR1 is SGHTA and CDR2 is FQGTGA in the germline V gene. CDR3 DNA sequence: TGTGCCAGCAGCTTCGGGGGGGCCGGCTACAATGAGCAGTACTTC. It codes for CASSFGGAGYNEQYF.

In nucleotides, the CDR3 is TGTGCCAGCAGCGTAGGTGGGTTTGCAGGCCTGTACTTC. This translates into CASSVGGFAGLYF. The V and J genes are TRBV9 and TRBJ2-4; D not certain. Germline assignment: CDR1 SGDLS and CDR2 YYNGEE. The V and J ends lost 0 bases and 15 bases respectively, with 16 bases between them. This CDR3 contains 13 residues.

This rearrangement joins TRBV7-6 to TRBJ1-3, with unresolved D. Germline CDR1 reads SGHVS; CDR2 reads FNYEAQ. There are 13 residues in the CDR3. V was trimmed by 3 bases and J by 8 bases, leaving 11 bases between them. CDR3 amino acids: CASSFLQGDTIYF. DNA for the CDR3: TGTGCCAGCAGCTTCCTACAAGGAGACACCATATATTTT.

This chain links TRBV12-3 or TRBV12-4 with TRBJ2-1, with D uncertain. The CDR3 consists of 13 residues. Trimming took off 6 bases at V and 5 bases at J, with 11 bases between the two ends. The CDR3 sequence: CASSPRAHNEQFF. The CDR3 nucleotides are TGTGCCAGCAGCCCCCGGGCTCACAATGAGCAGTTCTTC.

DNA of the CDR3: TGTGCCAGCGGGATTGGGGAGTCTAATGAAAAACTGTTTTTT. It encodes CASGIGESNEKLFF. J is TRBJ1-4 and V is TRBV7-2; D remains unclear. The germline V gene has CDR1 SGHTA and CDR2 FQGNSA. The CDR3 is 14 residues long. V lost 8 bases and J 3 bases, leaving 13 bases between the germline ends. Combining the CDR3 with reference TRBV7-2 and TRBJ1-4 gives the whole variable domain GAGVSQSPSNKVTEKGKDVELRCDPISGHTALYWYRQSLGQGLEFLIYFQGNSAPDKSGLPSDRFSAERTGGSVSTLTIQRTQQEDSAVYLCASGIGESNEKLFFGSGTQLSVL.

This clonotype was counted between two and nine times. This rearrangement joins TRBV6-2 or TRBV6-3 to TRBJ2-3, with 11 nucleotides matching TRBD2. With 0 bases clipped from V and 3 bases from J, the junction kept 2 bases outside the gene matches. This CDR3 has 16 residues. The germline gives CDR1 MNHEY, CDR2 SVGEGT. This chain's CDR3 is CASSYSSSGRTDTQYF. The CDR3 DNA follows: TGTGCCAGCAGTTACTCCTCTAGCGGGAGGACAGATACGCAGTATTTT.

With regard to this clonotype: Its ends do not fully match the called genes, so a read error is possible. The chain has TRBV4-1 and TRBJ2-1, with D perhaps matching TRBD2 (5 bases). This CDR3 is 16 amino acids long. The V gene's germline CDR1 is MGHRA and CDR2 YSYEKL. CDR3 sequence reads: CASSQRASFSYKEQFF. CDR3 DNA sequence: TGCGCCAGCAGCCAGAGAGCTAGCTTCTCCTACAAGGAGCAGTTCTTC.

This clonotype has only a few counts. One end of the junction fails to match germline, which may point to a read error. This chain joins TRBV29-1 and TRBJ2-5, with D tentatively TRBD2 (5 bases). The germline gives CDR1 SQVTM, CDR2 ANQGSEA. The CDR3 covers 12 residues. DNA of the CDR3: TGCGGCGTTGATGGACTGAAAGAGACCCAGTACTTC. Translating it yields CGVDGLKETQYF.

The V and J genes are TRBV15 and TRBJ2-1; 8 nucleotides match TRBD2. The V segment lost 8 bases and the J segment 8 bases; nucleotides outside the gene matches: 11. The V gene's germline CDR1 is LNHNV and CDR2 YYDKDF (reference sequence). This CDR3 contains 14 residues. The CDR3 here is CATRSGRVRDEQFF. The CDR3 DNA is TGTGCCACCCGTTCCGGGAGGGTTAGGGATGAGCAGTTCTTC.

A few counts support this clonotype. DNA for the CDR3: TGTGCCAGCAGCCAAGAAATGACAGGAGAGACCCAGTACTTC. The encoded protein is CASSQEMTGETQYF. The chain uses TRBV14 and TRBJ2-5, with D possibly TRBD1 on 6 matching bases. The V end lost 0 bases, the J end lost 4 bases, and 9 bases lay between the germline ends. Germline V CDR1 and CDR2: SGHDN, FVKESK. The CDR3 is made up of 14 amino acids.

This clonotype was observed a handful of times. The chain combines TRBV5-1 with TRBJ2-1; D is perhaps TRBD1 (6 bases). The germline V gene encodes CDR1 SGHRS and CDR2 YFSETQ. V dropped 4 bases and J dropped 5 bases, with 10 bases sitting between them. The CDR3 totals 13 residues. The chain's CDR3 is CASSGQLNNEQFF. DNA of the CDR3: TGCGCCAGCAGCGGACAGCTAAACAATGAGCAGTTCTTC. Complete variable domain (other parts from reference TRBV5-1 and TRBJ2-1): KAGVTQTPRYLIKTRGQQVTLSCSPISGHRSVSWYQQTPGQGLQFLFEYFSETQRNKGNFPGRFSGRQFSNSRSEMNVSTLELGDSALYLCASSGQLNNEQFFGPGTRLTVL.

This CDR3 is CASSQSLQAKEQFF. The CDR3 DNA reads TGTGCCAGCTCACAGAGTTTACAGGCGAAAGAGCAGTTCTTC. The chain joins TRBV18 to TRBJ2-1; D is possibly TRBD1 (5 bases). The germline V and J ends were trimmed by 4 bases and 10 bases, with 17 bases remaining between them. This CDR3 contains 14 residues. Germline V CDR1 and CDR2: KGHSH, LQKENI. Combining the CDR3 with reference TRBV18 and TRBJ2-1 gives the whole variable domain NAGVMQNPRHLVRRRGQEARLRCSPMKGHSHVYWYRQLPEEGLKFMVYLQKENIIDESGMPKERFSAEFPKEGPSILRIQQVVRGDSAAYFCASSQSLQAKEQFFGPGTRLTVL.

V gene TRBV6-2 or TRBV6-3 combines with J gene TRBJ2-7; D is ambiguous. Trimming left V 4 bases short and J 6 bases short, with 16 bases between. The CDR3 runs to 14 residues. The V gene's germline CDR1 is MNHEY and CDR2 SVGEGT. The CDR3 region is CASSCPPSLIEQYF. CDR3 coding DNA: TGTGCCAGCAGTTGCCCCCCCAGTCTGATCGAGCAGTACTTC.

A few counts support this clonotype. This chain uses TRBV7-9 with TRBJ2-1; the match to TRBD2 covers 9 bases. The V segment lost 0 bases and the J segment 10 bases; nucleotides outside the gene matches: 7. Germline V CDR1 and CDR2: SEHNR, FQNEAQ (reference sequence). The CDR3 contains 15 residues. CDR3 residues: CASSLAVAGGPEQFF. The CDR3 region has the DNA TGTGCCAGCAGCTTAGCGGTCGCGGGAGGGCCGGAGCAGTTCTTC.

This sequence joins TRBV6-5 and TRBJ2-7; 7 positions agree with TRBD2. Germline CDR1 is MNHEY and CDR2 is SVGAGI. The CDR3 spans 13 residues. The V and J ends lost 6 bases and 5 bases, in that order; junction bases with no gene match: 7. The CDR3 sequence: CASSPGLVNEQYF. The CDR3, as DNA: TGTGCCAGCAGCCCCGGACTAGTGAACGAGCAGTACTTC.

This clonotype was seen only a few times. The chain combines TRBV10-2 with TRBJ2-1; 14 bases are shared with TRBD2. The CDR3 runs to 15 residues. The J segment lost 10 bases and the V segment lost 6 bases, leaving 8 bases of the junction unmatched. Germline values: CDR1 WSHSY, CDR2 SAAADI. CDR3 DNA: TGCGCCAGCAGCGTGATGGGACTAGCGGGAGAGGAGCAGTTCTTC. Amino acid sequence: CASSVMGLAGEEQFF.

This clonotype has just one count. This rearrangement joins TRBV6-5 to TRBJ2-1; D remains unclear. This CDR3 spans 15 amino acids. Germline V gene data show CDR1 as MNHEY and CDR2 as SVGAGI. V lost 4 bases and J 2 bases, leaving 12 bases between the germline ends. The CDR3 here is CASSSGDRAYNEQFF. CDR3 bases: TGTGCCAGCAGTTCTGGGGATCGGGCCTACAATGAGCAGTTCTTC.

This chain uses TRBV9 with TRBJ2-5; 8 bases line up with TRBD2. This CDR3 has 13 amino acids. V lost 6 bases, J lost 11 bases, and 12 bases stayed unmatched. Germline CDR1 SGDLS, CDR2 YYNGEE. CDR3: CASNAGGIGEQYF. Written as DNA, the CDR3 is TGTGCCAGCAATGCGGGGGGAATAGGGGAGCAGTACTTC. Complete variable domain (other parts from reference TRBV9 and TRBJ2-5): DSGVTQTPKHLITATGQRVTLRCSPRSGDLSVYWYQQSLDQGLQFLIQYYNGEERAKGNILERFSAQQFPDLHSELNLSSLELGDSALYFCASNAGGIGEQYFGPGTRLLVL.

The chain recombines TRBV2 with TRBJ2-7, with 8 bases matching TRBD2. The DNA end is a closer match to TRBJ2-5, so the J assignment may be wrong. The CDR3 has 14 residues. The germline CDR1 and CDR2 sequences are SNHLY and FYNNEI. The DNA of the CDR3 is TGTGCCAGCAGTGACAGCGGGAGAGGGGAGACCCAGTACTTC. It codes for CASSDSGRGETQYF.